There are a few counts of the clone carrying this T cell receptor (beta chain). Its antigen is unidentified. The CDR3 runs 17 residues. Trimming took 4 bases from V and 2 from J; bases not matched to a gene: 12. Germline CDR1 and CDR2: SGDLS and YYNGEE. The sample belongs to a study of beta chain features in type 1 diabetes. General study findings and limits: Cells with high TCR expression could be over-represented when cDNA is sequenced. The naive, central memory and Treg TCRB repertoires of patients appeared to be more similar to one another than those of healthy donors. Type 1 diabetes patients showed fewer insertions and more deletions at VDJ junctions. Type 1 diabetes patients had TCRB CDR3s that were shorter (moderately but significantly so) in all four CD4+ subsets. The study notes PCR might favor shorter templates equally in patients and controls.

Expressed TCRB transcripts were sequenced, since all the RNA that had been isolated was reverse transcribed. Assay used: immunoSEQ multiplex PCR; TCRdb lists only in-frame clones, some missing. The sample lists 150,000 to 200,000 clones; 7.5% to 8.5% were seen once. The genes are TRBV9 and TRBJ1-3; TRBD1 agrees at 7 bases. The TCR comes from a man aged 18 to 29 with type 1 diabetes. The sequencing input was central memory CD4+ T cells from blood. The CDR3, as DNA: TGTGCCAGCAGCTTAGAACAGGGGCGAAACACTGGAAACACCATATATTTT. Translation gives CASSLEQGRNTGNTIYF.